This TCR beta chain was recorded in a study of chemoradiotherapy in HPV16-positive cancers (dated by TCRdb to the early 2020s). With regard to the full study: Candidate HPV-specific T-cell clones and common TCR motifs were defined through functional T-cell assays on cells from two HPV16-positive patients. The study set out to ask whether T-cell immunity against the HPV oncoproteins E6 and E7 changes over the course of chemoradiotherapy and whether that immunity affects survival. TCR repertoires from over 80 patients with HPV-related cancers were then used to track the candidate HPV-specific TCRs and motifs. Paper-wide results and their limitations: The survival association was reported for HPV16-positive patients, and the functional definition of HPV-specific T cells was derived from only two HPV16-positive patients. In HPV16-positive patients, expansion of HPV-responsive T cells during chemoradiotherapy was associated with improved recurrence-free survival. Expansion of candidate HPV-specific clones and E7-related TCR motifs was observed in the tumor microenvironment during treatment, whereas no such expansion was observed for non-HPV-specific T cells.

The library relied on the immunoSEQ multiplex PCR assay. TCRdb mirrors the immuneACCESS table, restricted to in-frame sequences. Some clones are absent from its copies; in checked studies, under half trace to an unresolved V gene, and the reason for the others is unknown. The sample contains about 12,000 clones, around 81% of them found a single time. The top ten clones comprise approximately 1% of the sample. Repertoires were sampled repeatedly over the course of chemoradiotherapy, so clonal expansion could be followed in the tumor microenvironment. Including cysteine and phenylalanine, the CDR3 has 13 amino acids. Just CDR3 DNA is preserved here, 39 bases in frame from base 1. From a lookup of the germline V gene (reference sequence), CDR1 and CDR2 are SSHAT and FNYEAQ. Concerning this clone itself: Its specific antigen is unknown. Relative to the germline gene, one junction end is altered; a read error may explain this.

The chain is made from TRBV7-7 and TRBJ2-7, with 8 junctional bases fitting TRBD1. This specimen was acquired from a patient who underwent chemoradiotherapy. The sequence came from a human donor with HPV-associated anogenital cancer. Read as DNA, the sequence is TGTGCTAGCAGCCCCGGACAGGGCTACGAGCAGTACTTC. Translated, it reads CASSPGQGYEQYF.